The 32 T cell receptor beta chains below were found in one sample sequenced in a study of cytomegalovirus exposure and HLA in healthy donors (dated by TCRdb to the late 2010s). Receptor amplification or capture employed the immunoSEQ multiplex PCR assay. The multiplex PCR relied on a mix of 60 forward primers for TCR Vbeta segments and 13 reverse primers for TCR Jbeta segments. The table was pulled from immuneACCESS by TCRdb, which kept in-frame rearrangements only. Such tables lose some clones; where checked, under half of the loss comes from unresolved V genes, and the rest has no known cause. Here the sample has 150,000 to 200,000 clones; approximately 77% occur a single time. More than 3% of the sample lies in the top ten. The sample was PBMCs. Source of these receptors: a middle-aged man in good health and CMV-seropositive.

The gene calls are TRBV6-1 and TRBJ2-5, with 10 bases aligning to TRBD1. The V gene end was trimmed by 4 bases and the J gene end by 4 bases; junction bases not matched to a gene: 6. This CDR3 spans 15 amino acids. Germline V lookup: CDR1 MNHNS, CDR2 SASEGT. The CDR3 DNA reads as TGTGCCAGCAGTGGGGGGGGGACAGGGGCAGAGACCCAGTACTTC. This codes for CASSGGGTGAETQYF.

This clone was recorded once. The chain couples TRBV12-5 to TRBJ2-7, with 9 bases identical to TRBD1. CDR3 length equals 16 residues. Germline CDR1 reads LGHNT; CDR2 reads FRNRAP. Trimming removed 0 bases from V and 6 bases from J; junction bases left unmatched: 9. In DNA form, the CDR3 reads TGTGCTAGTGGTTTGGTACTTCGGGACAGGGAGGCCGAGCAGTACTTC. Its protein is CASGLVLRDREAEQYF.

The rearrangement uses TRBV11-3 and TRBJ2-5; 8 bases are shared with TRBD1. Trimming removed 1 base from V and 5 bases from J; junction bases left unmatched: 9. This CDR3 is built from 16 residues. Germline CDR1 is SGHNT and CDR2 is YENEEA. Here the CDR3 DNA reads TGTGCCAGCAGCTTAGGTTTAACAGGGGGACGGGAGACCCAGTACTTC. Protein product: CASSLGLTGGRETQYF.

The V call is TRBV14, the J call TRBJ2-3; 12 bases are a match to TRBD2. This CDR3 spans 17 amino acids. Germline V gives CDR1 SGHDN, CDR2 FVKESK. V shed 0 bases, J shed 3 bases, and the junction held 4 bases outside the gene matches. The CDR3 region has the DNA TGTGCCAGCAGCCAAGAGACTAGCGGGAGTGTGACAGATACGCAGTATTTT. This gives the protein CASSQETSGSVTDTQYF.

This chain joins TRBV13 and TRBJ2-7, with 12 bases fitting TRBD2. The junction had 5 bases not matched to a gene; V was cut back by 6 bases and J by 5 bases. Per germline, CDR1 PRHDT and CDR2 FYEKMQ (reference sequence). There are 14 residues in the CDR3. CDR3 nucleotides: TGTGCCAGCAGTGGACTAGCGGGGAGGAACGAGCAGTACTTC. Protein sequence: CASSGLAGRNEQYF.

This clone was seen repeatedly, ten times or more. The V call is TRBV7-9, the J call TRBJ2-7; the D gene is possibly TRBD1 (6 bases). V lost 5 bases, J lost 3 bases, and 17 bases lay in between. Per germline, CDR1 SEHNR and CDR2 FQNEAQ (reference sequence). The CDR3 length is 15 residues. The CDR3 nucleotides read TGTGCCAGCAGCCCACAGCTAACAGGGAACTACGAGCAGTACTTC. Its protein is CASSPQLTGNYEQYF.

The sample holds one count of this clone. The V gene is TRBV5-4, the J gene TRBJ1-2; no reliable D call. The V and J ends lost 4 bases and 8 bases respectively, with 18 bases between them. Per the germline V gene, CDR1 is SGHNT and CDR2 is YYREEE (reference sequence). The length of the CDR3 is 14 residues. CDR3 sequence reads: CASSQPEGVGGYTF. In nucleotides, the CDR3 is TGTGCCAGCAGCCAACCCGAGGGCGTCGGGGGCTACACCTTC.

V and J are TRBV7-9 and TRBJ2-7; D is ambiguous. CDR1 is SEHNR, CDR2 FQNEAQ, per germline (reference sequence). This CDR3 region has 14 residues. V shed 2 bases and J shed 1 base, with 9 bases lying between them. This CDR3 reads CASSLMYSSYEQYF. The CDR3 DNA sequence: TGTGCCAGCAGCTTAATGTACAGTTCCTACGAGCAGTACTTC.

This chain joins TRBV7-9 and TRBJ2-1; the match to TRBD2 covers 8 bases. Germline V gene data show CDR1 as SEHNR and CDR2 as FQNEAQ (reference sequence). The CDR3 sequence is 15 residues long. Trimming removed 0 bases from V and 6 bases from J; junction bases left unmatched: 4. The DNA of the CDR3 is TGTGCCAGCAGCTTAGCCGGGACTAGTACCAATGAGCAGTTCTTC. Translated: CASSLAGTSTNEQFF.

The chain couples TRBV19 to TRBJ2-7; the D is unclear. Germline values: CDR1 LNHDA, CDR2 SQIVND (reference sequence). CDR3 length: 15 amino acids. V dropped 4 bases and J dropped 3 bases, with 16 bases sitting between them. This CDR3 is CASSNNTGGRYEQYF. CDR3 nucleotides: TGTGCCAGTAGTAACAACACCGGCGGCCGCTACGAGCAGTACTTC.

V is TRBV2 and J is TRBJ2-3, with TRBD2 matching over 13 bases. The V and J ends lost 5 bases and 4 bases, in that order; junction bases with no gene match: 3. The CDR3 extends over 15 amino acids. Germline values: CDR1 SNHLY, CDR2 FYNNEI. The CDR3 here is CASSQGLAGADTQYF. DNA for the CDR3: TGTGCCAGCAGTCAAGGACTAGCGGGAGCAGATACGCAGTATTTT.

This sequence joins TRBV19 and TRBJ1-2; 8 bases are shared with TRBD1. This CDR3 contains 12 residues. Losses at the gene ends were 6 bases for V and 4 bases for J; bases not matched to a gene: 1. The V gene's germline CDR1 is LNHDA and CDR2 SQIVND (reference sequence). CDR3 residues: CASRTGAYGYTF. CDR3 bases: TGTGCCAGTAGGACAGGGGCCTATGGCTACACCTTC.

This chain connects TRBV2 to TRBJ2-5; 7 bases line up with TRBD1. The CDR3 has 16 residues. V lost 4 bases to trimming and J lost 1 base; unmatched junction nucleotides: 9. The germline V gene has CDR1 SNHLY and CDR2 FYNNEI. CDR3 sequence: CASSAQQGTGQETQYF. CDR3 DNA sequence: TGTGCCAGCAGTGCACAACAGGGGACGGGCCAAGAGACCCAGTACTTC.

V is TRBV7-8 and J is TRBJ1-4; D is uncertain. Trimming removed 0 bases at V and 4 bases at J, with 9 bases between. Germline V gene data show CDR1 as SGHVS and CDR2 as FQNEAQ. This CDR3 spans 15 amino acids. This chain's CDR3 is CASSLALRSNEKLFF. CDR3 sequence (DNA): TGTGCCAGCAGCTTAGCGCTAAGAAGTAATGAAAAACTGTTTTTT.

The chain employs TRBV6-5 and TRBJ2-7, with 8 bases matching TRBD1. V lost 6 bases and J lost 2; bases outside the gene matches: 9. There are 15 residues in the CDR3. CDR1 is MNHEY, CDR2 SVGAGI, per germline. As DNA, the CDR3 is TGTGCCAGCAGGCCCCAGGGGGCGCTAACCTACGAGCAGTACTTC. It is translated as CASRPQGALTYEQYF.

The chain employs TRBV30 and TRBJ1-2, with D perhaps matching TRBD1 (5 bases). Germline V gives CDR1 GTSNPN, CDR2 SVGIG (reference sequence). V dropped 3 bases and J dropped 3 bases, with 14 bases sitting between them. This CDR3 comprises 14 residues. DNA for the CDR3: TGTGCCTGGAGAGGGGCACCTGGGTACTATGGCTACACCTTC. As protein: CAWRGAPGYYGYTF.

This clone was detected once. The chain is built from TRBV4-2 and TRBJ1-2; TRBD1 is a possible D gene (5 bases). V was pared by 3 bases and J by 2 bases, with 10 bases between. The germline gives CDR1 LGHNA, CDR2 YNFKEQ. The CDR3 totals 14 residues. The CDR3 is CASSQGRQNYGYTF. The DNA of the CDR3 is TGTGCCAGCAGCCAGGGCAGACAGAACTATGGCTACACCTTC.

A few counts support this clone. The rearrangement uses TRBV6-1 and TRBJ2-1; unclear D gene. The CDR3 sequence is 13 residues long. Trimming removed 5 bases from V and 4 bases from J, with 9 bases in between. From germline, CDR1 is MNHNS and CDR2 SASEGT. The CDR3: CASSLTDYNEQFF. In DNA, the CDR3 is TGTGCCAGCAGTCTAACCGATTACAATGAGCAGTTCTTC.

The table lists this clone with a count of one. The V gene is TRBV25-1, the J gene TRBJ2-7; D might be TRBD2 (6 bases). The germline V gene has CDR1 MGHDK and CDR2 SYGVNS. Trimming pared 4 bases from V and 3 bases from J, leaving 10 bases between. The CDR3 sequence is 13 residues long. The chain's CDR3 is CASSGTNLYEQYF. The CDR3 DNA sequence: TGTGCCAGCAGTGGGACTAACCTCTACGAGCAGTACTTC.

The genes are TRBV5-1 and TRBJ2-3; TRBD2 matches 8 bases. Losses at the gene ends were 0 bases for V and 2 bases for J; bases not matched to a gene: 5. Germline loops: CDR1 SGHRS, CDR2 YFSETQ. The CDR3 runs to 16 residues. The CDR3 DNA follows: TGCGCCAGCAGCTTGGACAGAGCGGGGGACACAGATACGCAGTATTTT. It codes for CASSLDRAGDTDTQYF. The full variable domain, in which reference TRBV5-1 and TRBJ2-3 provide the parts outside the CDR3, is KAGVTQTPRYLIKTRGQQVTLSCSPISGHRSVSWYQQTPGQGLQFLFEYFSETQRNKGNFPGRFSGRQFSNSRSEMNVSTLELGDSALYLCASSLDRAGDTDTQYFGPGTRLTVL.

V gene TRBV5-1 combines with J gene TRBJ1-2; TRBD1 matches 11 bases. The CDR3 contains 15 residues. From germline, CDR1 is SGHRS and CDR2 YFSETQ. Losses at the gene ends were 0 bases for V and 5 bases for J; bases not matched to a gene: 3. The CDR3 bases are TGCGCCAGCAGCTTGGGGACAGGGGGCAATTATGGCTACACCTTC. Its protein is CASSLGTGGNYGYTF.

This clone turned up a few times. This chain uses TRBV11-1 with TRBJ1-1; D may be TRBD1 (5 bases). Germline V CDR1 and CDR2: SGHAT, FQDESV (reference sequence). This CDR3 is 14 amino acids long. Trimming removed 2 bases at V and 3 bases at J, with 10 bases between. The CDR3 spells CASSLLGGDTEAFF. The CDR3 bases are TGTGCCAGCAGCTTACTGGGAGGGGACACTGAAGCTTTCTTT.

This clone has a handful of counts. This CDR3 is CASSEAQGGAVKYNEQFF. CDR3 nucleotides: TGTGCCAGCAGTGAAGCGCAAGGAGGAGCGGTAAAATACAATGAGCAGTTCTTC. The chain couples TRBV6-1 to TRBJ2-1, with D tentatively TRBD2 (5 bases). In germline, CDR1 is MNHNS, CDR2 SASEGT. The CDR3 loop spans 18 amino acids. With 0 bases removed from V and 4 bases from J, the gap between germline ends came to 19 bases.

V usage is TRBV9 and J usage is TRBJ2-7, with 7 bases that match TRBD1. Trimming cost V 0 bases and J 4 bases; bases outside gene matches: 4. Germline CDR1 and CDR2: SGDLS and YYNGEE. This CDR3 region has 14 residues. The CDR3 loop reads CASSVEGGSYEQYF. The CDR3 DNA follows: TGTGCCAGCAGCGTAGAAGGGGGCTCGTACGAGCAGTACTTC.

This clone was seen a single time. The chain couples TRBV10-3 to TRBJ2-7; tentatively, D is TRBD2 (6 bases). Deletions cut 5 bases from V and 0 bases from J, with 17 bases between. The CDR3 consists of 16 residues. From germline, CDR1 is ENHRY and CDR2 SYGVKD. The CDR3 DNA is TGTGCCATCAGTACCGTCGGGGGAGCGATCTCCTACGAGCAGTACTTC. This codes for CAISTVGGAISYEQYF.

The chain carries TRBV29-1 and TRBJ2-1, with 13 positions matching TRBD2. Germline trimming cut 7 bases from V and 7 bases from J; bases unmatched to any gene: 10. CDR3 length: 15 residues. Germline V gene sequence: CDR1 SQVTM, CDR2 ANQGSEA. The CDR3 coding sequence is TGCAGCGCCTGTGGACTAGCGGGAGAGTTGAATGAGCAGTTCTTC. This translates into CSACGLAGELNEQFF.

The chain joins TRBV7-6 to TRBJ1-6; the match to TRBD1 covers 9 bases. The J segment lost 10 bases and the V segment lost 5 bases, leaving 9 bases of the junction unmatched. This CDR3 has 15 amino acids. The germline gives CDR1 SGHVS, CDR2 FNYEAQ. The CDR3 coding sequence is TGTGCCAGCAGCCTTGGGACAGGGTCGGAATCACCCCTCCACTTT. This gives the protein CASSLGTGSESPLHF.

This clone was found a few times. The chain recombines TRBV6-1 with TRBJ1-4, with D maybe TRBD1 (6 bases). The germline V and J ends were trimmed by 3 bases and 1 base, with 15 bases remaining between them. CDR1 MNHNS and CDR2 SASEGT come from the germline V gene. The CDR3 is 17 amino acids. The CDR3 DNA sequence: TGTGCCAGCAGTGACCGACAGGATTTCATAACTAATGAAAAACTGTTTTTT. This sequence encodes CASSDRQDFITNEKLFF.

This chain uses TRBV7-9 with TRBJ2-1, with unresolved D. CDR3 length: 14 residues. Deletions cut 5 bases from V and 3 bases from J, with 11 bases between. Germline V lookup: CDR1 SEHNR, CDR2 FQNEAQ (reference sequence). CDR3 DNA: TGTGCCAGCAGCCTAACCTCCCACTACAATGAGCAGTTCTTC. This gives the protein CASSLTSHYNEQFF.

In this sample, this clone turned up once. J is TRBJ2-7 and V is TRBV9; the D gene is possibly TRBD2 (6 bases). The CDR3 is 15 residues long. Germline V gene lookup returns CDR1 SGDLS and CDR2 YYNGEE. V lost 1 base, J lost 0 bases, and 11 bases lay in between. CDR3 amino acids: CASSVYGGPSYEQYF. CDR3 DNA sequence: TGTGCCAGCAGCGTATACGGGGGACCCTCCTACGAGCAGTACTTC.

CDR3 residues: CASREDRHSGNTIYF. DNA for the CDR3: TGTGCCAGCAGGGAGGACAGACACTCTGGAAACACCATATATTTT. The genes are TRBV28 and TRBJ1-3, with a possible D match to TRBD1 (6 bases). The germline V gene has CDR1 MDHEN and CDR2 SYDVKM. CDR3 length: 15 amino acids. Trimming removed 6 bases from V and 0 bases from J, with 12 bases in between.

This chain connects TRBV7-2 to TRBJ2-1; D is ambiguous. CDR3 length equals 15 residues. Germline lookup yields CDR1 SGHTA and CDR2 FQGNSA. The V end lost 4 bases, the J end lost 0 bases, and 10 bases lay between the germline ends. DNA of the CDR3: TGTGCCAGCAGCTCCAATGGCCCCTCCTACAATGAGCAGTTCTTC. Amino acid sequence: CASSSNGPSYNEQFF.